This T cell receptor (beta chain) comes out of a study of cytomegalovirus exposure and HLA in healthy donors. For the study at large: Unique TCRs numbering around 80 million, obtained from HLA-typed donors, made up an early data release.

Whole-study findings and limits: In a later analysis, several top co-occurrence clusters appeared linked to parvovirus B19, influenza, CMV and Epstein-Barr virus.

Donors in the study were healthy people who gave bone marrow. About this clone itself: Its antigen is not known.

13 Jbeta primers and 60 Vbeta primers were used for the PCR. Sequenced by immunoSEQ multiplex PCR; TCRdb stores in-frame clones only, minus some. The data hold 120,000 to 150,000 clones, with about three quarters observed a single time. The specimen sequenced was PBMCs. The TCR was taken from a man aged 35-49 years in good health and CMV-seronegative.

The CDR3 here is CASSGTSGPPDTQYF. The CDR3 DNA sequence: TGTGCCAGCAGCGGGACTAGCGGGCCGCCAGATACGCAGTATTTT. This chain joins TRBV5-4 and TRBJ2-3; 12 positions agree with TRBD2. V lost 4 bases, J lost 4 bases, and 4 bases stayed unmatched. The germline V gene encodes CDR1 SGHNT and CDR2 YYREEE (reference sequence). The CDR3 has 15 residues. The full variable domain, with the rest looked up from reference TRBV5-4 and TRBJ2-3, is ETGVTQSPTHLIKTRGQQVTLRCSSQSGHNTVSWYQQALGQGPQFIFQYYREEENGRGNFPPRFSGLQFPNYSSELNVNALELDDSALYLCASSGTSGPPDTQYFGPGTRLTVL.